These 9 T cell receptor beta chains came from one sample sequenced in a study of technical replicates of blood from a few donors. Sequencing was performed with immunoSEQ multiplex PCR; in TCRdb, only in-frame clones are kept and a portion is missing. The sample lists fewer than 90,000 clones, about 94% occurring once. Sequencing was done on a sample of T cells isolated from PBMCs. The origin of the receptors is a human donor in good health.

This clone appeared a single time. The rearrangement uses TRBV7-6 and TRBJ2-7, with D possibly matching TRBD1 (6 bases). This CDR3 is built from 12 residues. The V and J ends lost 5 bases and 7 bases respectively, with 12 bases between them. Germline assignment: CDR1 SGHVS and CDR2 FNYEAQ. This CDR3 is CASSLGQTEQYF. For the CDR3, the DNA is TGTGCCAGCAGCCTCGGACAGACAGAGCAGTACTTC.

This chain links TRBV6-1 with TRBJ2-3; 7 nucleotides agree with TRBD1. Germline CDR1 is MNHNS and CDR2 is SASEGT. Trimming cost V 2 bases and J 6 bases; bases outside gene matches: 5. This CDR3 region has 14 residues. The CDR3, as DNA: TGTGCCAGCAGTGAACAGGGGGTCACGGATACGCAGTATTTT. This codes for CASSEQGVTDTQYF.

The CDR3 DNA follows: TGTGCCAGCAGCCAAGAAGCTAGCGGGGGAGGACCGGCCTACAATGAGCAGTTCTTC. It translates to CASSQEASGGGPAYNEQFF. The chain combines TRBV4-2 with TRBJ2-1; TRBD2 agrees at 10 bases. Germline V gene lookup returns CDR1 LGHNA and CDR2 YNFKEQ. With 0 bases clipped from V and 2 bases from J, the junction kept 10 bases outside the gene matches. This CDR3 spans 19 amino acids.

This clone was found once. A read error may produce the germline difference seen at one junction end. The chain is built from TRBV28 and TRBJ2-3; 8 bases line up with TRBD2. Germline values: CDR1 MDHEN, CDR2 SYDVKM. This CDR3 has 14 residues. The CDR3 DNA reads TGTGCCAGCAGTCCCAAGATAGCGGGAACACGAGTTGTATTT. Its translation: CASSPKIAGTRVVF.

V usage is TRBV4-1 and J usage is TRBJ2-7, with 10 bases that match TRBD1. After removal of 2 bases from V and 5 bases from J, the junction contained 12 bases not matched to a gene. Looked up from germline, CDR1 is MGHRA and CDR2 is YSYEKL. The CDR3 sequence is 17 residues long. The CDR3 spells CASSQWWSGTGVNEQYF. The CDR3 nucleotides read TGCGCCAGCAGCCAATGGTGGTCCGGGACAGGGGTTAACGAGCAGTACTTC.

The CDR3 coding sequence is TGTGCCAGTAGTAAAAAAGTAGCGGGGTTCACAGATACGCAGTATTTT. Its protein is CASSKKVAGFTDTQYF. This chain links TRBV19 with TRBJ2-3; 8 bases line up with TRBD2. The CDR3 has 16 residues. V lost 4 bases to trimming and J lost 2 bases; unmatched junction nucleotides: 8. Germline assignment: CDR1 LNHDA and CDR2 SQIVND (reference sequence).

The V gene is TRBV7-9, the J gene TRBJ2-2; 9 bases line up with TRBD2. Germline assignment: CDR1 SEHNR and CDR2 FQNEAQ (reference sequence). V lost 6 bases and J lost 5; bases outside the gene matches: 7. The CDR3 extends over 15 amino acids. CDR3 bases: TGTGCCAGCAGGCCACTAGCGGGCCTGACCGGGGAGCTGTTTTTT. It encodes CASRPLAGLTGELFF.

The chain couples TRBV2 to TRBJ1-5; maybe TRBD1 (5 bases). Trimming removed 8 bases at V and 0 bases at J, with 11 bases between. Per germline, CDR1 SNHLY and CDR2 FYNNEI. CDR3 length: 14 residues. CDR3 in DNA: TGTGCCAGCGGGGCGAAGTATAGCAATCAGCCCCAGCATTTT. Translation gives CASGAKYSNQPQHF.

This rearrangement joins TRBV6-1 to TRBJ1-1; D uncertain. Germline lookup yields CDR1 MNHNS and CDR2 SASEGT. There are 15 residues in the CDR3. V lost 4 bases, J lost 2 bases, and 14 bases lay in between. CDR3 amino acids: CASSVSVRGNTEAFF. DNA for the CDR3: TGTGCCAGCAGTGTCAGCGTTCGCGGAAACACTGAAGCTTTCTTT.